The 27 T cell receptor beta chains listed next were all sequenced from one sample in a study of sequential checkpoint blockade in melanoma. The protocol was immunoSEQ multiplex PCR, while the TCRdb copy is restricted to in-frame clones and leaves out a portion. The sample lists some 16,000 clones, 80% seen once, with roughly 10% in the top ten. As to treatment: randomized to nivolumab then ipilimumab (arm A) or the reverse (arm B). This sample comprised CD8+ T cells sorted from blood (inferred from file names), obtained from a patient given nivolumab and ipilimumab in sequence. All receptors derive from a human donor with melanoma.

The chain links TRBV11-3 to TRBJ2-7; D is perhaps TRBD1 (6 bases). V shed 5 bases and J shed 5 bases, with 16 bases lying between them. CDR1 is SGHNT and CDR2 is YENEEA in the germline V gene. This CDR3 spans 14 amino acids. The CDR3 loop reads CASSTRQDPNEQYF. Written as DNA, the CDR3 is TGTGCCAGCAGCACACGACAGGATCCCAACGAGCAGTACTTC.

The chain joins TRBV7-9 to TRBJ2-3; the match to TRBD1 covers 8 bases. Germline V gives CDR1 SEHNR, CDR2 FQNEAQ (reference sequence). The CDR3 is 14 amino acids. V gave up 8 bases and J gave up 5 bases; unmatched junction bases: 9. CDR3 protein: CASARQGAKDTQYF. DNA of the CDR3: TGTGCCAGCGCAAGGCAGGGGGCAAAAGATACGCAGTATTTT.

V and J are TRBV2 and TRBJ2-7; 9 nucleotides align to TRBD1. The CDR3 is 14 residues long. J lost 4 bases, V lost 3 bases, and 4 bases had no gene match. Germline values: CDR1 SNHLY, CDR2 FYNNEI. The DNA of the CDR3 is TGTGCCAGCAGTGAGGGACAGGGTTATTACGAGCAGTACTTC. This encodes CASSEGQGYYEQYF.

The J gene is TRBJ1-2, the V gene TRBV10-3; unclear D gene. The CDR3 totals 14 residues. Germline V gives CDR1 ENHRY, CDR2 SYGVKD. Trimming left V 3 bases short and J 0 bases short, with 8 bases between. The CDR3 DNA reads TGTGCCATCAGTGACTCGGGAGCTAACTATGGCTACACCTTC. It codes for CAISDSGANYGYTF.

A remark on this clone: At the DNA level, this CDR3 is encoded by other sequences in the same sample as well. The chain is built from TRBV29-1 and TRBJ1-2, with D unresolved. Germline lookup yields CDR1 SQVTM and CDR2 ANQGSEA. The CDR3 has 12 amino acids. V was shortened by 7 bases and J by 8 bases, with 17 bases between the two germline ends. DNA of the CDR3: TGCAGCGGACGCGGAGGTCTGGGAGGCTACACCTTC. Translating gives CSGRGGLGGYTF.

This clone came up a few times. This chain links TRBV7-9 with TRBJ2-3; TRBD2 matches at 12 bases. The J segment lost 4 bases and the V segment lost 11 bases, leaving 7 bases of the junction unmatched. The germline CDR1 and CDR2 sequences are SEHNR and FQNEAQ (reference sequence). The CDR3 has 14 amino acids. The CDR3, as DNA: TGTGCCGGCGAGACTAGCGGGAGTTCAGATACGCAGTATTTT. This translates into CAGETSGSSDTQYF.

This clone appeared a few times. The chain carries TRBV4-1 and TRBJ1-2, with D hard to call. The CDR3 sequence is 13 residues long. Deletions cut 4 bases from V and 6 bases from J, with 12 bases between. Germline-derived CDR1 and CDR2 are MGHRA and YSYEKL. The CDR3 DNA reads TGCGCCAGCAGCCCAGGCCCGGGAGATGGCTACACCTTC. It encodes CASSPGPGDGYTF.

The V gene is TRBV5-4, the J gene TRBJ2-7; the match to TRBD1 covers 10 bases. This CDR3 is 14 amino acids long. Germline assignment: CDR1 SGHNT and CDR2 YYREEE (reference sequence). V shed 2 bases, J shed 6 bases, and the junction held 5 bases outside the gene matches. The CDR3 bases are TGTGCCAGCAGCTTCGACGGGACAGGGGTCGAGCAGTACTTC. Translation gives CASSFDGTGVEQYF. The entire variable domain, with the rest obtained from reference TRBV5-4 and TRBJ2-7, is as follows: ETGVTQSPTHLIKTRGQQVTLRCSSQSGHNTVSWYQQALGQGPQFIFQYYREEENGRGNFPPRFSGLQFPNYSSELNVNALELDDSALYLCASSFDGTGVEQYFGPGTRLTVT.

This chain uses TRBV4-2 with TRBJ1-2, with TRBD1 as a possible D gene (5 bases). The CDR3 loop spans 15 amino acids. Germline loops: CDR1 LGHNA, CDR2 YNFKEQ. V dropped 4 bases and J dropped 8 bases, with 20 bases sitting between them. This CDR3 reads CASSLGHNSAKGYTF. The CDR3 nucleotides read TGTGCCAGCAGCCTCGGACACAACAGCGCTAAAGGCTACACCTTC.

CDR3 DNA: TGTGCCAGCAGATCAGGGAGGGAGACCCAGTACTTC. It translates to CASRSGRETQYF. The rearrangement links TRBV11-2 to TRBJ2-5, with D perhaps matching TRBD2 (6 bases). The germline gives CDR1 SGHAT, CDR2 FQNNGV. The CDR3 is 12 residues long. With 6 bases removed from V and 5 bases from J, the gap between germline ends came to 10 bases.

The chain has TRBV13 and TRBJ2-7, with 9 bases fitting TRBD1. Per the germline V gene, CDR1 is PRHDT and CDR2 is FYEKMQ (reference sequence). V was pared by 4 bases and J by 3 bases, with 4 bases of the junction left unmatched. The CDR3 has 14 amino acids. The CDR3, as DNA: TGTGCCAGCAGCTCCGGGACAGGGTACTACGAGCAGTACTTC. It codes for CASSSGTGYYEQYF. The variable domain in full, with the rest retrieved from reference TRBV13 and TRBJ2-7, is AAGVIQSPRHLIKEKRETATLKCYPIPRHDTVYWYQQGPGQDPQFLISFYEKMQSDKGSIPDRFSAQQFSDYHSELNMSSLELGDSALYFCASSSGTGYYEQYFGPGTRLTVT.

The chain uses TRBV7-9 and TRBJ1-1; D remains unclear. From germline, CDR1 is SEHNR and CDR2 FQNEAQ (reference sequence). Trimming removed 5 bases at V and 5 bases at J, with 15 bases between. This CDR3 is 14 amino acids long. CDR3 sequence: CASSHPASLTEAFF. The CDR3 nucleotides read TGTGCCAGCAGCCATCCCGCGAGTCTGACTGAAGCTTTCTTT.

The J gene is TRBJ1-5, the V gene TRBV19; TRBD1 matches 11 bases. Germline V gives CDR1 LNHDA, CDR2 SQIVND (reference sequence). The J segment lost 5 bases and the V segment lost 9 bases, leaving 12 bases of the junction unmatched. The CDR3 has 16 amino acids. CDR3 sequence reads: CASSHDRTGGYQPQHF. The CDR3, as DNA: TGTGCCAGCTCACACGATCGGACAGGGGGCTATCAGCCCCAGCATTTT.

The chain recombines TRBV7-6 with TRBJ1-2, with D possibly TRBD1 on 5 matching bases. The CDR3 sequence is 15 residues long. V lost 0 bases to trimming and J lost 8 bases, with 16 bases between them. Germline values: CDR1 SGHVS, CDR2 FNYEAQ. CDR3 bases: TGTGCCAGCAGCTTAGCCGAAGGGGTCTACGAGGGCTACACCTTC. Its translation: CASSLAEGVYEGYTF.

V and J are TRBV5-4 and TRBJ2-1, with 8 bases fitting TRBD1. CDR1 is SGHNT, CDR2 YYREEE, per germline (reference sequence). The CDR3 consists of 16 residues. V dropped 0 bases and J dropped 7; count of bases not matched to a gene: 9. CDR3 amino acids: CASSLEGGQVSNEQFF. The CDR3 DNA follows: TGTGCCAGCAGCTTGGAAGGGGGACAGGTCTCTAATGAGCAGTTCTTC.

This chain joins TRBV19 and TRBJ2-1; TRBD2 is a possible D gene (6 bases). This CDR3 spans 14 amino acids. Germline V gives CDR1 LNHDA, CDR2 SQIVND (reference sequence). Deletions cut 3 bases from V and 4 bases from J, with 10 bases between. The CDR3 is CASSIRGTYNEQFF. As DNA, the CDR3 is TGTGCCAGTAGTATCCGCGGGACGTACAATGAGCAGTTCTTC.

The gene calls are TRBV2 and TRBJ2-7, with 10 bases matching TRBD2. Germline-derived CDR1 and CDR2 are SNHLY and FYNNEI. The CDR3 length is 16 residues. Trimming removed 3 bases from V and 4 bases from J; junction bases left unmatched: 9. CDR3 nucleotides: TGTGCCAGCAGTGACGATCGGGGACTAGCGTCATACGAGCAGTACTTC. It translates to CASSDDRGLASYEQYF.

The CDR3 loop is CASSPPGRSGTEAFF. DNA of the CDR3: TGTGCCAGCAGCCCGCCGGGAAGATCGGGCACTGAAGCTTTCTTT. V is TRBV9 and J is TRBJ1-1; D gene ambiguous. From germline, CDR1 is SGDLS and CDR2 YYNGEE. Trimming left V 4 bases short and J 4 bases short, with 17 bases between. CDR3 length: 15 amino acids. Supplemented by reference TRBV9 and TRBJ1-1, the full variable domain reads DSGVTQTPKHLITATGQRVTLRCSPRSGDLSVYWYQQSLDQGLQFLIQYYNGEERAKGNILERFSAQQFPDLHSELNLSSLELGDSALYFCASSPPGRSGTEAFFGQGTRLTVV.

The gene calls are TRBV13 and TRBJ2-7, with 8 nucleotides matching TRBD2. Germline-derived CDR1 and CDR2 are PRHDT and FYEKMQ (reference sequence). The V and J ends lost 5 bases and 1 base, in that order; junction bases with no gene match: 4. This CDR3 has 14 amino acids. The CDR3 DNA reads TGTGCCAGCAGCCTGAGCGGGAGATCCTACGAGCAGTACTTC. Its protein product is CASSLSGRSYEQYF.

The V gene is TRBV19, the J gene TRBJ1-1; D ambiguous. V lost 6 bases and J 4 bases, leaving 6 bases between the germline ends. The CDR3 consists of 11 residues. Germline CDR1 LNHDA, CDR2 SQIVND (reference sequence). CDR3 nucleotide sequence: TGTGCCAGTAGCCCCGGCACTGAAGCTTTCTTT. It encodes CASSPGTEAFF.

V is TRBV7-8 and J is TRBJ1-5; no firm D call. The V and J ends lost 3 bases and 2 bases respectively, with 8 bases between them. CDR3 length: 14 amino acids. Looked up from germline, CDR1 is SGHVS and CDR2 is FQNEAQ. The CDR3 loop is CASSFRAGNQPQHF. The CDR3 DNA reads TGTGCCAGCAGCTTCAGAGCGGGCAATCAGCCCCAGCATTTT.

This clone was seen a few times. This chain uses TRBV19 with TRBJ2-7; D might be TRBD1 (6 bases). This CDR3 spans 12 amino acids. The V gene's germline CDR1 is LNHDA and CDR2 SQIVND (reference sequence). The V gene lost 4 bases and the J gene lost 4 bases, with 8 bases spanning the gap. CDR3 region: CASSSGQYEQYF. The CDR3 nucleotides are TGTGCCAGTAGTAGCGGACAGTACGAGCAGTACTTC. The full variable domain, with the rest looked up from reference TRBV19 and TRBJ2-7, is DGGITQSPKYLFRKEGQNVTLSCEQNLNHDAMYWYRQDPGQGLRLIYYSQIVNDFQKGDIAEGYSVSREKKESFPLTVTSAQKNPTAFYLCASSSGQYEQYFGPGTRLTVT.

The CDR3: CASSLAIGTSPSYEQYF. In DNA, the CDR3 is TGTGCCAGCAGCTTAGCGATTGGGACTAGTCCTTCGTACGAGCAGTACTTC. The V gene is TRBV7-9, the J gene TRBJ2-5; the match to TRBD2 covers 8 bases. Judging by the DNA end, TRBJ2-7 fits better; the J call may be wrong. Per germline, CDR1 SEHNR and CDR2 FQNEAQ (reference sequence). The CDR3 totals 17 residues.

The rearrangement links TRBV4-3 to TRBJ2-7, with D perhaps matching TRBD1 (5 bases). The germline V and J ends were trimmed by 0 bases and 1 base, with 7 bases remaining between them. CDR1 is LGHNA, CDR2 YSLEER, per germline. This CDR3 comprises 14 residues. CDR3 region: CASSQEAGSYEQYF. The CDR3 bases are TGCGCCAGCAGCCAAGAAGCAGGGTCCTACGAGCAGTACTTC.

The chain recombines TRBV28 with TRBJ1-5; 8 bases are a match to TRBD1. The germline V gene has CDR1 MDHEN and CDR2 SYDVKM. This CDR3 has 14 amino acids. V shed 5 bases, J shed 6 bases, and the junction held 6 bases outside the gene matches. The CDR3 DNA reads TGTGCCAGCAGTCTGACAGGGGTTACTCAGCCCCAGCATTTT. Translation: CASSLTGVTQPQHF. Based on the CDR3 plus reference TRBV28 and TRBJ1-5, the full variable domain is DVKVTQSSRYLVKRTGEKVFLECVQDMDHENMFWYRQDPGLGLRLIYFSYDVKMKEKGDIPEGYSVSREKKERFSLILESASTNQTSMYLCASSLTGVTQPQHFGDGTRLSIL.

V is TRBV7-9 and J is TRBJ1-1, with D hard to call. Germline V CDR1 and CDR2: SEHNR, FQNEAQ (reference sequence). V dropped 0 bases and J dropped 0 bases, with 8 bases sitting between them. This CDR3 is 15 amino acids long. CDR3 sequence (DNA): TGTGCCAGCAGCTTAGCGCACAATTTGAACACTGAAGCTTTCTTT. The encoded protein is CASSLAHNLNTEAFF.

The V gene is TRBV5-4, the J gene TRBJ1-1; 8 nucleotides line up with TRBD1. V trimming: 4 bases; J trimming: 4 bases; junction bases outside the gene matches: 3. The CDR3 covers 13 residues. Germline V gives CDR1 SGHNT, CDR2 YYREEE (reference sequence). The CDR3 nucleotides are TGTGCCAGCAGCCGCACAGGGGGCACTGAAGCTTTCTTT. Protein: CASSRTGGTEAFF.